These 26 T cell receptor beta chains were all obtained from the same sample, sequenced in a study of PD-L1 blockade in urothelial cancer. Clones were sequenced by immunoSEQ multiplex PCR, and TCRdb holds only the in-frame ones, with some missing. The sample consists of 65,000 to 85,000 clones, less than 95% of them appearing once. Specified time point: peripheral blood 6 weeks after treatment start. The material was PBMCs, obtained around atezolizumab (anti-PD-L1) treatment. The receptors stem from a woman of 80 years or more with urothelial cancer.

The rearrangement uses TRBV7-8 and TRBJ2-1; 7 positions match TRBD2. This CDR3 spans 15 amino acids. V was clipped by 0 bases and J by 5 bases; unmatched bases: 4. Germline CDR1 and CDR2: SGHVS and FQNEAQ. The CDR3 protein is CASSLAPSGNNEQFF. The CDR3 nucleotides are TGTGCCAGCAGCTTAGCCCCTAGCGGAAACAATGAGCAGTTCTTC. Based on the CDR3 plus reference TRBV7-8 and TRBJ2-1, the full variable domain is GAGVSQSPRYKVAKRGQDVALRCDPISGHVSLFWYQQALGQGPEFLTYFQNEAQLDKSGLPSDRFFAERPEGSVSTLKIQRTQQEDSAVYLCASSLAPSGNNEQFFGPGTRLTVL.

V usage is TRBV19 and J usage is TRBJ2-1, with D perhaps matching TRBD2 (5 bases). The CDR3 length is 13 residues. In germline, CDR1 is LNHDA, CDR2 SQIVND (reference sequence). V gave up 5 bases and J gave up 5 bases, with 10 bases separating them. The CDR3 sequence is CASSVTRDNEQFF. In nucleotides, the CDR3 is TGTGCCAGTAGTGTAACTAGGGACAATGAGCAGTTCTTC.

The rearrangement links TRBV28 to TRBJ2-2; TRBD1 agrees at 8 bases. V gave up 5 bases and J gave up 6 bases; unmatched junction bases: 11. The germline V gene has CDR1 MDHEN and CDR2 SYDVKM. This CDR3 is 16 amino acids long. This CDR3 is CASSPPGGGGAGELFF. The CDR3 coding sequence is TGTGCCAGCAGTCCCCCAGGGGGCGGAGGGGCCGGGGAGCTGTTTTTT.

The chain uses TRBV2 and TRBJ2-7, with 9 nucleotides matching TRBD1. In germline, CDR1 is SNHLY, CDR2 FYNNEI. The CDR3 sequence is 16 residues long. V was clipped by 1 base and J by 3 bases; unmatched bases: 7. The CDR3 DNA reads as TGTGCCAGCAGTGAAGGGGTGGGGGACAGGGACTACGAGCAGTACTTC. It is translated as CASSEGVGDRDYEQYF.

In this sample, this clone turned up once. V usage is TRBV5-4 and J usage is TRBJ1-1, with D maybe TRBD1 (5 bases). This CDR3 region has 14 residues. Trimming removed 5 bases at V and 1 base at J, with 12 bases between. Germline V CDR1 and CDR2: SGHNT, YYREEE (reference sequence). The DNA for the CDR3 is TGTGCCAGCAGTCCGGCGGGGACGAACACTGAAGCTTTCTTT. It yields the protein CASSPAGTNTEAFF.

The chain has TRBV19 and TRBJ1-4; D gene uncertain. Germline V gene lookup returns CDR1 LNHDA and CDR2 SQIVND (reference sequence). Trimming removed 5 bases at V and 8 bases at J, with 15 bases between. CDR3 length: 14 residues. CDR3 protein: CASSRGRAEEKLFF. Written as DNA, the CDR3 is TGTGCCAGTAGTCGAGGGCGAGCGGAAGAAAAACTGTTTTTT.

This chain uses TRBV19 with TRBJ1-1; TRBD1 agrees at 8 bases. V lost 3 bases, J lost 1 base, and 1 base stayed unmatched. The CDR3 sequence is 14 residues long. Germline CDR1 and CDR2: LNHDA and SQIVND (reference sequence). CDR3 sequence: CASSMGQANTEAFF. The CDR3 DNA follows: TGTGCCAGTAGTATGGGACAGGCGAACACTGAAGCTTTCTTT.

This clone was observed a single time. J is TRBJ1-2 and V is TRBV19; 9 nucleotides match TRBD1. Per the germline V gene, CDR1 is LNHDA and CDR2 is SQIVND (reference sequence). With 7 bases clipped from V and 8 bases from J, the junction kept 5 bases outside the gene matches. CDR3 size: 12 residues. CDR3 residues: CASTGTGYGYTF. The DNA of the CDR3 is TGTGCCAGTACCGGGACAGGGTACGGCTACACCTTC.

This clone was seen once. The rearrangement uses TRBV28 and TRBJ2-1; D is perhaps TRBD2 (6 bases). Trimming pared 4 bases from V and 5 bases from J, leaving 12 bases between. Germline values: CDR1 MDHEN, CDR2 SYDVKM. This CDR3 is built from 14 residues. The CDR3 DNA reads as TGTGCCAGCAGTTCTAGCGACTGGAACAATGAGCAGTTCTTC. Encoded protein: CASSSSDWNNEQFF.

This clone appeared a few times. The rearrangement links TRBV10-3 to TRBJ1-1; 7 bases align to TRBD1. With 2 bases clipped from V and 9 bases from J, the junction kept 6 bases outside the gene matches. Per germline, CDR1 ENHRY and CDR2 SYGVKD. The CDR3 is 13 residues long. This CDR3 reads CAISEDRDSKAFF. For the CDR3, the DNA is TGTGCCATCAGTGAGGACAGGGATAGTAAAGCTTTCTTT.

The chain combines TRBV5-1 with TRBJ2-1; TRBD2 agrees at 9 bases. The CDR3 loop spans 17 amino acids. V lost 4 bases and J lost 5; bases outside the gene matches: 13. Germline V lookup: CDR1 SGHRS, CDR2 YFSETQ. The CDR3 DNA follows: TGCGCCAGCAGCCCGGGGGGGCGGGTAGCGGGAGACAATGAGCAGTTCTTC. The encoded protein is CASSPGGRVAGDNEQFF.

This CDR3 reads CAWRTPTGAYGYTF. CDR3 in DNA: TGTGCCTGGAGGACCCCTACAGGGGCCTATGGCTACACCTTC. The rearrangement links TRBV30 to TRBJ1-2, with 7 bases lining up with TRBD1. Germline V gene sequence: CDR1 GTSNPN, CDR2 SVGIG (reference sequence). The junction had 8 bases not matched to a gene; V was cut back by 3 bases and J by 4 bases. The CDR3 contains 14 residues.

This rearrangement joins TRBV5-4 to TRBJ2-5, with 9 nucleotides matching TRBD1. The CDR3 length is 16 residues. Trimming removed 3 bases from V and 5 bases from J; junction bases left unmatched: 11. Germline V gene lookup returns CDR1 SGHNT and CDR2 YYREEE (reference sequence). CDR3 nucleotides: TGTGCCAGCAGCTCCGGAAAGGACAGGGGTGTGGAGACCCAGTACTTC. As protein: CASSSGKDRGVETQYF.

The chain links TRBV30 to TRBJ2-3, with TRBD2 matching 7 bases. V shed 4 bases and J 4 bases; nucleotides not matched to a gene: 5. Germline V gene data show CDR1 as GTSNPN and CDR2 as SVGIG (reference sequence). The CDR3 runs 13 residues. CDR3 nucleotide sequence: TGTGCCTGGACCAGCGGGACCTCAGATACGCAGTATTTT. Translating gives CAWTSGTSDTQYF.

This clone has just one count. This sequence joins TRBV28 and TRBJ2-2; the match to TRBD2 covers 10 bases. The trim removed 8 bases at V and 4 bases at J, leaving 7 bases unmatched. Germline CDR1 reads MDHEN; CDR2 reads SYDVKM. The CDR3 totals 15 residues. The CDR3 DNA reads as TGTGCCAGCCAAAGCGGGAGGGCCCTCACCGGGGAGCTGTTTTTT. Translation: CASQSGRALTGELFF.

The chain uses TRBV6-1 and TRBJ2-1; 7 bases agree with TRBD2. The CDR3 loop spans 15 amino acids. Germline CDR1 is MNHNS and CDR2 is SASEGT. Trimming took 7 bases from V and 4 from J; bases not matched to a gene: 10. CDR3 bases: TGTGCCAGCAAGCCCGGGGCTAGCGGATACAATGAGCAGTTCTTC. This gives the protein CASKPGASGYNEQFF.

The chain links TRBV19 to TRBJ1-2; weak D call: TRBD1 (5 bases). The CDR3 is 15 residues long. V lost 5 bases and J 8 bases, leaving 21 bases between the germline ends. Germline CDR1 and CDR2: LNHDA and SQIVND (reference sequence). CDR3 protein: CASSVLLGGAEGYTF. The CDR3 bases are TGTGCCAGTAGTGTCCTCCTCGGAGGGGCGGAGGGCTACACCTTC.

This clone showed up just once. The rearrangement uses TRBV28 and TRBJ1-2, with 7 nucleotides matching TRBD1. The CDR3 has 14 residues. V was clipped by 3 bases and J by 6 bases; unmatched bases: 7. Germline values: CDR1 MDHEN, CDR2 SYDVKM. CDR3 residues: CASSFLGGFDGYTF. The DNA for the CDR3 is TGTGCCAGCAGTTTCCTAGGGGGCTTTGATGGCTACACCTTC.

The chain joins TRBV10-1 to TRBJ1-3, with D unresolved. The CDR3 runs 16 residues. V was cut by 6 bases and J by 3 bases, with 18 bases left in between. Germline assignment: CDR1 WNHNN and CDR2 SYGVQD (reference sequence). CDR3 sequence reads: CASSEAGIGVGNTIYF. DNA of the CDR3: TGCGCCAGCAGCGAAGCCGGGATCGGGGTTGGAAACACCATATATTTT.

The chain couples TRBV19 to TRBJ1-2; TRBD1 matches 9 bases. V was clipped by 6 bases and J by 7 bases; unmatched bases: 15. Germline V gene sequence: CDR1 LNHDA, CDR2 SQIVND (reference sequence). The CDR3 covers 16 residues. This CDR3 is CASSAPTGGVAGGYTF. The CDR3 DNA follows: TGTGCCAGTAGCGCTCCTACAGGGGGCGTAGCTGGTGGCTACACCTTC.

The CDR3 sequence: CASSPGGTAQETQYF. CDR3 DNA sequence: TGCGCCAGCAGCCCCGGGGGGACGGCTCAAGAGACCCAGTACTTC. The V call is TRBV5-1, the J call TRBJ2-5; 7 bases agree with TRBD2. The CDR3 is 15 amino acids. Trimming took 4 bases from V and 2 from J; bases not matched to a gene: 8. Germline V CDR1 and CDR2: SGHRS, YFSETQ.

The chain joins TRBV7-8 to TRBJ2-5; 12 positions agree with TRBD2. The V segment lost 5 bases and the J segment 2 bases; nucleotides outside the gene matches: 6. The CDR3 consists of 16 residues. The germline gives CDR1 SGHVS, CDR2 FQNEAQ. The CDR3 DNA reads as TGTGCCAGCAGCCCCCGGACTAGCGGGACGCAAGAGACCCAGTACTTC. It yields the protein CASSPRTSGTQETQYF.

V and J are TRBV5-1 and TRBJ1-1, with D perhaps TRBD1 (6 bases). This CDR3 is built from 15 residues. V was cut by 0 bases and J by 1 base, with 10 bases left in between. Per the germline V gene, CDR1 is SGHRS and CDR2 is YFSETQ. In DNA form, the CDR3 reads TGCGCCAGCAGCTTGGTTGCAGGGGCGAACACTGAAGCTTTCTTT. This encodes CASSLVAGANTEAFF.

The rearrangement uses TRBV5-1 and TRBJ2-3; TRBD2 aligns across 9 bases. The CDR3 is made up of 14 amino acids. CDR1 is SGHRS, CDR2 YFSETQ, per germline. Trimming at V came to 4 bases and at J to 5 bases, leaving 5 bases not matched to a gene. CDR3 in amino acids: CASSPSGIGDTQYF. CDR3 coding DNA: TGCGCCAGCAGCCCTAGCGGGATCGGAGATACGCAGTATTTT.

This rearrangement joins TRBV18 to TRBJ2-7; D might be TRBD1 (5 bases). The germline gives CDR1 KGHSH, CDR2 LQKENI. Trimming removed 3 bases from V and 4 bases from J, with 13 bases in between. The CDR3 totals 14 residues. The CDR3 nucleotides are TGTGCCAGCTCACCTGGGGCAGGGTCATACGAGCAGTACTTC. Translation: CASSPGAGSYEQYF.

The chain couples TRBV28 to TRBJ2-7; 14 nucleotides agree with TRBD2. This CDR3 spans 18 amino acids. Looked up from germline, CDR1 is MDHEN and CDR2 is SYDVKM. J gave up 1 base and V 10 bases, and 15 bases lay outside the gene matches. CDR3 nucleotides: TGTGCCACCTACCCTCCCGGGACTAGCGGGAGTAATTCCTACGAGCAGTACTTC. Translation: CATYPPGTSGSNSYEQYF.